The 3 T cell receptor beta chains below were found in one sample sequenced in a study of patients and donors after allogeneic stem cell transplantation. TCRdb re-called the RT-PCR reads through MiXCR, storing one row per CDR3 protein. The sample has more than 850,000 distinct CDR3 sequences, roughly 18% seen once. Sequencing was done on a sample of blood, either unsorted or a sorted T cell fraction (not recorded which). The receptor source for this set is a human donor who was either an allogeneic HSCT recipient or a stem cell or donor lymphocyte infusion donor (not recorded which). It is not recorded whose cells these are; they may come from a transplant donor.

V usage is TRBV20-1 and J usage is TRBJ2-7; possibly TRBD1 for D (6 bases). CDR1 and CDR2 from the germline V gene are DFQATT and SNEGSKA (reference sequence). V lost 5 bases and J 6 bases, leaving 11 bases between the germline ends. The length of the CDR3 is 11 residues. DNA of the CDR3: TGCAGTGCTCCTAGGGGGTCCGAGCAGTACTTC. Translation gives CSAPRGSEQYF.

This clonotype was seen more than once but under ten times. The genes are TRBV12-3 or TRBV12-4 and TRBJ2-1; D perhaps matches TRBD1 (6 bases). This CDR3 spans 15 amino acids. Trimming took off 6 bases at V and 5 bases at J, with 17 bases between the two ends. The CDR3 loop is CASRLPGHINNEQFF. Written as DNA, the CDR3 is TGTGCCAGCAGACTCCCGGGACACATCAACAATGAGCAGTTCTTC.

The genes are TRBV12-3 or TRBV12-4 and TRBJ2-5; TRBD1 is a possible D gene (6 bases). This CDR3 is built from 20 residues. V was clipped by 6 bases and J by 1 base, with 30 bases between them. The CDR3 sequence: CASRPTPSGTSISFQETQYF. The CDR3, as DNA: TGTGCCAGCAGACCCACTCCCTCCGGGACATCAATTTCATTCCAAGAGACCCAGTACTTC.